A single sample gave rise to the 19 T cell receptor beta chains below, sequenced in a study of blood T cell repertoires in COVID-19. This table comes from immunoSEQ multiplex PCR, and its TCRdb copy is limited to in-frame clones, with some not included. The table lists 80,000 to 100,000 clones, 82% of them singletons. The sample was peripheral blood. The receptors stem from a man in his 70s with active or convalescent COVID-19.

Points on this clone: The junction does not match germline at one end; this may be a read error. The chain has TRBV5-5 and TRBJ1-3, with D possibly being TRBD1 (5 bases). Germline CDR1 and CDR2: SGHKS and YYEKEE (reference sequence). The CDR3 contains 16 residues. CDR3 residues: CASRLAGTATGNTIYF. Written as DNA, the CDR3 is TGTGCCAGCAGATTGGCCGGGACTGCGACTGGAAACACCATATATTTT. Full variable domain (missing parts from reference TRBV5-5 and TRBJ1-3): DAGVTQSPTHLIKTRGQQVTLRCSPISGHKSVSWYQQVLGQGPQFIFQYYEKEERGRGNFPDRFSARQFPNYSSELNVNALLLGDSALYLCASRLAGTATGNTIYFGEGSWLTVV.

The rearrangement joins TRBV5-5 to TRBJ2-3; 7 bases fit TRBD1. The germline V gene has CDR1 SGHKS and CDR2 YYEKEE (reference sequence). The junction had 5 bases not matched to a gene; V was cut back by 0 bases and J by 1 base. This CDR3 has 16 residues. CDR3 protein: CASSLAPTGGTDTQYF. The CDR3 DNA sequence: TGTGCCAGCAGCTTGGCTCCTACAGGGGGCACAGATACGCAGTATTTT.

The rearrangement joins TRBV5-4 to TRBJ2-2; D is unresolved. This CDR3 spans 16 amino acids. CDR1 and CDR2 from the germline V gene are SGHNT and YYREEE (reference sequence). V lost 0 bases and J lost 2, with 11 bases in between. The CDR3 protein is CASSLGGLLNTGELFF. Written as DNA, the CDR3 is TGTGCCAGCAGCTTGGGTGGGCTTCTTAACACCGGGGAGCTGTTTTTT.

This chain uses TRBV5-6 with TRBJ2-7; 8 bases map to TRBD2. Germline lookup yields CDR1 SGHDT and CDR2 YYEEEE. J gave up 0 bases and V 0 bases, and 5 bases lay outside the gene matches. The CDR3 has 16 residues. CDR3 nucleotides: TGTGCCAGCAGCTTGGCCCCGGGGGGGATCTCCTACGAGCAGTACTTC. It is translated as CASSLAPGGISYEQYF. The variable domain in full, with the rest retrieved from reference TRBV5-6 and TRBJ2-7, is DAGVTQSPTHLIKTRGQQVTLRCSPKSGHDTVSWYQQALGQGPQFIFQYYEEEERQRGNFPDRFSGHQFPNYSSELNVNALLLGDSALYLCASSLAPGGISYEQYFGPGTRLTVT.

This chain uses TRBV2 with TRBJ1-6; 9 bases line up with TRBD1. The CDR3 extends over 14 amino acids. V shed 11 bases, J shed 0 bases, and the junction held 2 bases outside the gene matches. The V gene's germline CDR1 is SNHLY and CDR2 FYNNEI. The CDR3 is CAGQGSSYNSPLHF. CDR3 bases: TGTGCCGGACAGGGGAGCTCCTATAATTCACCCCTCCACTTT.

V usage is TRBV7-3 and J usage is TRBJ2-2, with no clear D. The V gene lost 2 bases and the J gene lost 6 bases, with 13 bases spanning the gap. CDR1 is SGHTA and CDR2 is FQGTGA in the germline V gene. The CDR3 runs to 15 residues. In nucleotides, the CDR3 is TGTGCCAGCAGCTTAGGGTCCAGGCAGGCCGGGGAGCTGTTTTTT. This encodes CASSLGSRQAGELFF. Drawing the rest from reference TRBV7-3 and TRBJ2-2, the complete variable domain is GAGVSQTPSNKVTEKGKYVELRCDPISGHTALYWYRQSLGQGPEFLIYFQGTGAADDSGLPNDRFFAVRPEGSVSTLKIQRTERGDSAVYLCASSLGSRQAGELFFGEGSRLTVL.

The gene calls are TRBV11-2 and TRBJ2-1; D unresolved. V was clipped by 4 bases and J by 10 bases, with 17 bases between them. This CDR3 comprises 14 residues. Germline-derived CDR1 and CDR2 are SGHAT and FQNNGV. Here the CDR3 DNA reads TGTGCCAGCAGCTCATCAGAGGTCCCCGGGGAGCAGTTCTTC. Amino acids: CASSSSEVPGEQFF.

The chain couples TRBV18 to TRBJ2-3; possible D gene TRBD1, 7 bases. CDR3 length: 15 residues. Germline CDR1 reads KGHSH; CDR2 reads LQKENI. Trimming stripped 3 bases from V and 3 bases from J, with 13 bases between. The CDR3 DNA sequence: TGTGCCAGCTCACCCAACCAGGGGGGAACAGATACGCAGTATTTT. Translation gives CASSPNQGGTDTQYF.

V usage is TRBV5-6 and J usage is TRBJ1-6, with a possible D match to TRBD1 (6 bases). The CDR3 length is 14 residues. Between the trimmed V and J ends, which lost 3 bases and 8 bases, there was a span of 12 bases. Germline V gene lookup returns CDR1 SGHDT and CDR2 YYEEEE. This CDR3 reads CASSWTAPYSPLHF. DNA for the CDR3: TGTGCCAGCAGCTGGACAGCTCCCTATTCACCCCTCCACTTT.

J is TRBJ2-2 and V is TRBV2, with a possible D match to TRBD2 (7 bases). Germline CDR1 is SNHLY and CDR2 is FYNNEI. This CDR3 is built from 15 residues. The germline V and J ends were trimmed by 3 bases and 3 bases, with 11 bases remaining between them. In DNA, the CDR3 is TGTGCCAGCAGTGAGGCGGGGGCGCACACCGGGGAGCTGTTTTTT. Its protein is CASSEAGAHTGELFF.

The V call is TRBV3-1 (or the pseudogene TRBV3-2), the J call TRBJ1-6, with TRBD1 identical over 9 bases. Trimming at V came to 5 bases and at J to 8 bases, leaving 4 bases not matched to a gene. The CDR3 is 14 residues long. Germline V gene sequence: CDR1 LGHDT, CDR2 YNNKEL (reference sequence). This chain's CDR3 is CASSWRDRDSPLHF. CDR3 in DNA: TGTGCCAGCAGCTGGCGGGACAGGGATTCACCCCTCCACTTT.

This clone was observed a single time. The chain links TRBV3-1 (or the pseudogene TRBV3-2) to TRBJ2-1, with 8 bases matching TRBD2. Germline V gives CDR1 LGHDT, CDR2 YNNKEL (reference sequence). The CDR3 is made up of 16 amino acids. V shed 1 base, J shed 4 bases, and the junction held 6 bases outside the gene matches. CDR3 loop: CASSQGHGGDYNEQFF. Written as DNA, the CDR3 is TGTGCCAGCAGCCAAGGACACGGGGGGGATTACAATGAGCAGTTCTTC.

The chain carries TRBV5-1 and TRBJ2-3, with 7 bases fitting TRBD2. The CDR3 covers 16 residues. Germline values: CDR1 SGHRS, CDR2 YFSETQ. The trim removed 1 base at V and 2 bases at J, leaving 7 bases unmatched. CDR3 sequence (DNA): TGCGCCAGCAGCTTGTTTCGAAGCGGGGACACAGATACGCAGTATTTT. Protein sequence: CASSLFRSGDTDTQYF.

The chain carries TRBV5-1 and TRBJ2-7; tentatively, D is TRBD1 (6 bases). V lost 3 bases to trimming and J lost 4 bases, with 20 bases between them. In germline, CDR1 is SGHRS, CDR2 YFSETQ. This CDR3 comprises 16 residues. The CDR3 reads CASSSGDDWKTYEQYF. CDR3 nucleotide sequence: TGCGCCAGCAGCTCAGGGGACGATTGGAAGACGTACGAGCAGTACTTC. The complete variable domain, with remaining parts taken from reference TRBV5-1 and TRBJ2-7, reads KAGVTQTPRYLIKTRGQQVTLSCSPISGHRSVSWYQQTPGQGLQFLFEYFSETQRNKGNFPGRFSGRQFSNSRSEMNVSTLELGDSALYLCASSSGDDWKTYEQYFGPGTRLTVT.

This rearrangement joins TRBV11-3 to TRBJ2-2; no reliable D call. Between the trimmed V and J ends, which lost 3 bases and 4 bases, there was a span of 12 bases. CDR1 is SGHNT and CDR2 is YENEEA in the germline V gene. The CDR3 spans 15 residues. The CDR3 reads CASSFMAITTGELFF. The CDR3 bases are TGTGCCAGCAGCTTCATGGCAATAACCACCGGGGAGCTGTTTTTT.

This chain links TRBV10-3 with TRBJ2-5, with TRBD2 matching over 7 bases. Germline-derived CDR1 and CDR2 are ENHRY and SYGVKD. This CDR3 is built from 13 residues. Unmatched junction bases numbered 9, after V lost 10 bases and J lost 4 bases. For the CDR3, the DNA is TGTGCCACTATGGGGGGGGACGGAGAGACCCAGTACTTC. It yields the protein CATMGGDGETQYF.

The rearrangement joins TRBV6-4 to TRBJ2-6; 7 bases map to TRBD1. V was clipped by 7 bases and J by 0 bases; unmatched bases: 9. CDR3 length: 17 amino acids. Germline CDR1 and CDR2: MRHNA and SNTAGT. The CDR3, as DNA: TGTGCCAGCAACGAGGGACAGAGATTCTCTGGGGCCAACGTCCTGACTTTC. Its translation is CASNEGQRFSGANVLTF.

The genes are TRBV23-1 and TRBJ2-3; 13 nucleotides match TRBD2. TRBV23-1 is marked as an open reading frame, function uncertain. This CDR3 region has 17 residues. With 4 bases clipped from V and 0 bases from J, the junction kept 4 bases outside the gene matches. CDR3 in DNA: TGCGCCAGCAGTCGTAGGACTAGCGGGGGTAGCACAGATACGCAGTATTTT. It specifies CASSRRTSGGSTDTQYF.

The rearrangement joins TRBV6-5 to TRBJ2-1; 9 bases are shared with TRBD1. The CDR3 sequence is 15 residues long. Germline V gives CDR1 MNHEY, CDR2 SVGAGI. V lost 7 bases and J lost 4; bases outside the gene matches: 8. This CDR3 reads CASKPGTGRYNEQFF. CDR3 nucleotide sequence: TGTGCCAGCAAACCCGGGACAGGGAGGTACAATGAGCAGTTCTTC.